The 28 T cell receptor beta chains reported below all come from one sample, sequenced in a study of early T cells in non-severe SARS-CoV-2 infection (dated by TCRdb to 2020 to 2022). The receptor library was made with 5' RACE. The reads were generated on a NextSeq 500. The public reads were run again by TCRdb, first through fastp at Q25 and then through MiXCR, and only productive beta chains were kept. All rows with the same CDR3 protein become a single entry with the most common DNA and genes. In all, the sample holds under 30,000 distinct CDR3 sequences, and about 5.7% of those were seen once. Approximately 25% of the sample lies in the top ten. Specimen: whole blood. The receptors derive from an adult who was a healthcare worker with PCR-confirmed SARS-CoV-2 infection or an uninfected control (not recorded which).

This clonotype was detected many times. The CDR3 here is CASSQVLAGTPFQETQYF. The DNA of the CDR3 is TGTGCCAGCAGCCAAGTGCTAGCGGGCACGCCGTTTCAGGAGACCCAGTACTTC. V is TRBV4-2 and J is TRBJ2-5; 8 positions match TRBD2. This CDR3 contains 18 residues. V lost 1 base and J lost 5; bases outside the gene matches: 15. CDR1 and CDR2 (germline): LGHNA, YNFKEQ.

This clonotype was detected only a few times. The chain is built from TRBV29-1 and TRBJ2-1; D could derive from TRBD1 or TRBD2 (5 bases each). The CDR3 has 14 residues. V gave up 6 bases and J gave up 0 bases, with 12 bases separating them. Per the germline V gene, CDR1 is SQVTM and CDR2 is ANQGSEA. The CDR3 spells CSVNRRSSYNEQFF. As DNA, the CDR3 is TGCAGCGTCAACAGGAGGAGCTCCTACAATGAGCAGTTCTTC.

This clonotype has a count of ten or more. This sequence joins TRBV12-3 or TRBV12-4 and TRBJ1-4, with a tentative D call TRBD1 (6 bases). Trimming shortened V by 5 bases and J by 8 bases, and 15 bases separated the two germline ends. The CDR3 has 14 residues. CDR3 loop: CASSKTGSGEKLFF. The CDR3 region has the DNA TGTGCCAGCAGTAAAACAGGGTCGGGGGAAAAACTGTTTTTT.

This clonotype was seen ten or more times. V usage is TRBV3-1 and J usage is TRBJ2-3; 9 bases are a match to TRBD1. This CDR3 spans 15 amino acids. The J segment lost 2 bases and the V segment lost 3 bases, leaving 3 bases of the junction unmatched. Per the germline V gene, CDR1 is LGHDT and CDR2 is YNNKEL (reference sequence). The chain's CDR3 is CASSHGQGNTDTQYF. The CDR3 DNA is TGTGCCAGCAGCCATGGACAGGGGAACACAGATACGCAGTATTTT.

The sample holds many counts of this clonotype. The genes are TRBV5-6 and TRBJ2-1; D is unclear. Germline lookup yields CDR1 SGHDT and CDR2 YYEEEE. This CDR3 has 15 residues. V was cut by 2 bases and J by 0 bases, with 9 bases left in between. The chain's CDR3 is CASSLSSRSYNEQFF. CDR3 sequence (DNA): TGTGCCAGCAGCTTATCGAGTCGCTCCTACAATGAGCAGTTCTTC. Combining the CDR3 with reference TRBV5-6 and TRBJ2-1 gives the whole variable domain DAGVTQSPTHLIKTRGQQVTLRCSPKSGHDTVSWYQQALGQGPQFIFQYYEEEERQRGNFPDRFSGHQFPNYSSELNVNALLLGDSALYLCASSLSSRSYNEQFFGPGTRLTVL.

This clonotype was observed a handful of times. V and J are TRBV7-2 and TRBJ1-1; perhaps TRBD1 as D (5 bases). The CDR3 has 13 amino acids. Looked up from germline, CDR1 is SGHTA and CDR2 is FQGNSA. Trimming stripped 5 bases from V and 1 base from J, with 8 bases between. CDR3 in amino acids: CASSMQGNTEAFF. For the CDR3, the DNA is TGTGCCAGCAGCATGCAGGGGAACACTGAAGCTTTCTTT.

This clonotype was observed a few times. The rearrangement uses TRBV18 and TRBJ1-2; TRBD1 might be the D (6 bases). Trimming took 2 bases from V and 4 from J, leaving 23 bases between them. The length of the CDR3 is 18 residues. Per germline, CDR1 KGHSH and CDR2 LQKENI. CDR3 sequence: CASSPSRTAKGVGYGYTF. The CDR3 region has the DNA TGTGCCAGCTCACCATCTCGGACTGCTAAGGGGGTTGGCTATGGCTACACCTTC.

This clonotype was picked up a small number of times. Because the CDR3 is missing its conserved closing phenylalanine or tryptophan, this is likely a read error. The V gene is TRBV7-9, the J gene TRBJ2-3, with D perhaps assigned TRBD1 or TRBD2 (5 bases each). Trimming removed 5 bases at V and 4 bases at J, with 13 bases between. The germline V gene has CDR1 SEHNR and CDR2 FQNEAQ (reference sequence). The CDR3 runs to 14 residues. CDR3 DNA: TGTGCCAGCAGCCCCGGGACCACGGCAGATACGCAGTATTAT. Its translation: CASSPGTTADTQYY.

This clonotype was detected ten times or more. The rearrangement links TRBV14 to TRBJ2-1; D remains ambiguous. Per the germline V gene, CDR1 is SGHDN and CDR2 is FVKESK. The CDR3 contains 16 residues. With 1 base removed from V and 5 bases from J, the gap between germline ends came to 15 bases. CDR3 nucleotide sequence: TGTGCCAGCAGCCAAGGGAAGCATGCCCGCGACAATGAGCAGTTCTTC. It yields the protein CASSQGKHARDNEQFF.

This sequence joins TRBV20-1 and TRBJ2-1; TRBD2 aligns across 8 bases. Germline V gene data show CDR1 as DFQATT and CDR2 as SNEGSKA (reference sequence). This CDR3 is built from 20 residues. V lost 1 base to trimming and J lost 4 bases; unmatched junction nucleotides: 21. The chain's CDR3 is CSARVPNEIYPGGPYNEQFF. CDR3 DNA: TGCAGTGCTAGAGTCCCAAACGAAATTTATCCGGGAGGGCCATACAATGAGCAGTTCTTC.

This clonotype is medium-sized (0.01 to 0.1%) within its sample. The chain recombines TRBV5-1 with TRBJ2-1; 8 bases match TRBD1. V dropped 2 bases and J dropped 4; count of bases not matched to a gene: 8. From germline, CDR1 is SGHRS and CDR2 YFSETQ. This CDR3 spans 16 amino acids. CDR3 bases: TGCGCCAGCAGCTTAGGCGGGACAGGAGATTACAATGAGCAGTTCTTC. It is translated as CASSLGGTGDYNEQFF.

This clonotype was seen ten or more times. The gene calls are TRBV28 and TRBJ1-6, with TRBD1 identical over 8 bases. V lost 5 bases and J lost 14; bases outside the gene matches: 14. Germline V lookup: CDR1 MDHEN, CDR2 SYDVKM. CDR3 size: 15 residues. The CDR3 coding sequence is TGTGCCAGCAGTCGACAGGGGAGGTTTTTGATCACCCTCCACTTT. Residues: CASSRQGRFLITLHF.

This clonotype was seen many times. The V call is TRBV20-1, the J call TRBJ1-6; D not certain. Germline-derived CDR1 and CDR2 are DFQATT and SNEGSKA (reference sequence). This CDR3 has 13 residues. V lost 2 bases to trimming and J lost 10 bases, with 12 bases between them. CDR3 sequence (DNA): TGCAGTGCTAGACCCCTGTACGCCTCACCCCTCCACTTT. Its translation: CSARPLYASPLHF.

This clonotype was seen repeatedly, ten times or more. The V and J genes are TRBV7-3 and TRBJ2-1; D gene uncertain. From germline, CDR1 is SGHTA and CDR2 FQGTGA. The CDR3 is 14 amino acids. Trimming took 2 bases from V and 9 from J, leaving 14 bases between them. DNA for the CDR3: TGTGCCAGCAGCTTAGGGTCATGGAGCACTGAGCAGTTCTTC. This translates into CASSLGSWSTEQFF.

In this sample, this clonotype turned up many times. This chain joins TRBV6-1 and TRBJ1-1; no firm D call. Germline CDR1 MNHNS, CDR2 SASEGT. V lost 2 bases to trimming and J lost 2 bases, with 9 bases between them. The CDR3 loop spans 14 amino acids. The CDR3 loop reads CASSELARNTEAFF. CDR3 sequence (DNA): TGTGCCAGCAGTGAACTTGCCAGAAACACTGAAGCTTTCTTT.

This clonotype was detected many times. The chain couples TRBV20-1 to TRBJ2-3, with 10 bases lining up with TRBD2. The CDR3 contains 14 residues. The germline V gene has CDR1 DFQATT and CDR2 SNEGSKA (reference sequence). The V gene end was trimmed by 7 bases and the J gene end by 6 bases; junction bases not matched to a gene: 10. CDR3 amino acids: CSVSSGSGADTQYF. CDR3 sequence (DNA): TGCAGTGTATCTAGCGGGAGTGGCGCGGATACGCAGTATTTT.

The chain joins TRBV30 to TRBJ1-6; 10 bases align to TRBD1. Per germline, CDR1 GTSNPN and CDR2 SVGIG (reference sequence). V lost 1 base, J lost 10 bases, and 4 bases stayed unmatched. The CDR3 length is 14 residues. CDR3 in amino acids: CAWSGQGAGSPLHF. The CDR3 nucleotides read TGTGCCTGGAGTGGACAGGGGGCTGGCTCACCCCTCCACTTT.

This clonotype was seen many times. This rearrangement joins TRBV12-3 or TRBV12-4 to TRBJ2-2; D may be TRBD2 (6 bases). Trimming cost V 5 bases and J 4 bases, with 20 bases left between them. The CDR3 has 17 amino acids. CDR3 protein: CASSPREGRPGTGELFF. In DNA form, the CDR3 reads TGTGCCAGCAGTCCCCGGGAAGGGAGGCCGGGCACCGGGGAGCTGTTTTTT.

At least ten counts were recorded for this clonotype. The chain links TRBV5-6 to TRBJ2-1; 9 nucleotides align to TRBD2. Trimming removed 5 bases from V and 2 bases from J; junction bases left unmatched: 5. Germline V gene lookup returns CDR1 SGHDT and CDR2 YYEEEE. This CDR3 region has 15 residues. The CDR3 sequence: CASSLAGVPYNEQFF. Here the CDR3 DNA reads TGTGCCAGCAGTTTAGCGGGAGTCCCCTACAATGAGCAGTTCTTC.

This clonotype was observed many times. The chain uses TRBV5-5 and TRBJ1-2; D perhaps matches TRBD1 (5 bases). Trimming removed 4 bases at V and 1 base at J, with 11 bases between. This CDR3 spans 14 amino acids. Germline assignment: CDR1 SGHKS and CDR2 YYEKEE (reference sequence). Written as DNA, the CDR3 is TGTGCCAGCAGCACGGGACGGAATAACTATGGCTACACCTTC. Residues: CASSTGRNNYGYTF.

This chain uses TRBV4-3 with TRBJ1-4, with a weak D call TRBD1 (5 bases). This CDR3 is built from 16 residues. Trimming shortened V by 0 bases and J by 7 bases, and 15 bases separated the two germline ends. Per the germline V gene, CDR1 is LGHNA and CDR2 is YSLEER. CDR3 bases: TGCGCCAGCAGCCAAGATGGGGGGGAACAGAGTGAAAAACTGTTTTTT. Translation: CASSQDGGEQSEKLFF.

This clonotype was observed at least ten times. This chain links TRBV6-2 or TRBV6-3 with TRBJ2-2, with D tentatively TRBD1 or TRBD2 (5 bases each). Germline V gene sequence: CDR1 MNHEY, CDR2 SVGEGT. The CDR3 spans 14 residues. V was clipped by 4 bases and J by 6 bases, with 12 bases between them. DNA of the CDR3: TGTGCCAGCAGTTTCGGGACCTGGGCCGGGGAGCTGTTTTTT. As protein: CASSFGTWAGELFF.

This CDR3 is CASSPHGRTSTDTQYF. CDR3 DNA: TGTGCCAGCAGCCCCCACGGGCGGACATCCACAGATACGCAGTATTTT. The chain combines TRBV7-3 with TRBJ2-3, with D possibly TRBD1 on 5 matching bases. Germline lookup yields CDR1 SGHTA and CDR2 FQGTGA. The V and J ends lost 5 bases and 2 bases respectively, with 17 bases between them. The CDR3 is 16 amino acids.

This clonotype was detected many times. V is TRBV6-6 and J is TRBJ2-1; maybe TRBD2 (6 bases). In germline, CDR1 is MNHNY, CDR2 SVGAGI (reference sequence). The CDR3 runs to 14 residues. V shed 7 bases and J shed 5 bases, with 15 bases lying between them. In DNA, the CDR3 is TGTGCCAGCAAGGTTTACGGACTAAACAATGAGCAGTTCTTC. As protein: CASKVYGLNNEQFF.

This clonotype was seen ten or more times. V usage is TRBV12-3 or TRBV12-4 and J usage is TRBJ2-1; D gene ambiguous. CDR3 size: 11 residues. Trimming cost V 6 bases and J 5 bases, with 5 bases left between them. This CDR3 reads CASRRDNEQFF. The CDR3 DNA sequence: TGTGCCAGCAGAAGGGACAATGAGCAGTTCTTC.

This clonotype was counted ten times or more. The rearrangement joins TRBV20-1 to TRBJ2-7; D is tentatively TRBD1 or TRBD2 (5 bases each). Germline V gene sequence: CDR1 DFQATT, CDR2 SNEGSKA (reference sequence). V lost 0 bases and J 6 bases, leaving 18 bases between the germline ends. The CDR3 has 15 residues. The chain's CDR3 is CSARDQIGALSEQYF. CDR3 nucleotide sequence: TGCAGTGCTAGAGATCAAATCGGGGCACTTTCCGAGCAGTACTTC.

This clonotype has a count of ten or more. This chain connects TRBV7-9 to TRBJ1-2, with D hard to call. Per germline, CDR1 SEHNR and CDR2 FQNEAQ (reference sequence). The CDR3 spans 13 residues. Trimming took 3 bases from V and 4 from J, leaving 9 bases between them. CDR3 nucleotide sequence: TGTGCCAGCAGCTTGGGCGGACTCTATGGCTACACCTTC. Encoded protein: CASSLGGLYGYTF.

This clonotype occurred many times. V gene TRBV3-1 combines with J gene TRBJ2-2, with a possible D match to TRBD2 (6 bases). The ends were cut back, 4 bases at V and 7 bases at J, with 10 bases in the middle. CDR1 and CDR2 (germline): LGHDT, YNNKEL (reference sequence). CDR3 size: 13 residues. CDR3 DNA: TGTGCCAGCAGCCGGGACTTAGGCGGGGAGCTGTTTTTT. It yields the protein CASSRDLGGELFF. The full variable domain, in which reference TRBV3-1 and TRBJ2-2 provide the parts outside the CDR3, is DTAVSQTPKYLVTQMGNDKSIKCEQNLGHDTMYWYKQDSKKFLKIMFSYNNKELIINETVPNRFSPKSPDKAHLNLHINSLELGDSAVYFCASSRDLGGELFFGEGSRLTVL.